These 8 T cell receptor beta chains were all obtained from the same sample, sequenced in a study of T cell responses to AZD1222 COVID-19 vaccine. TCRdb's table, derived via immunoSEQ multiplex PCR, lists solely in-frame clones and lacks some. The table lists 110,000 or so clones, more than 70% of them singletons. This specimen was peripheral blood, taken 28 days after the second AZD1222 dose. These receptor sequences come from an adult who received the AZD1222 COVID-19 vaccine.

Of note for this clone: The sample has other DNA sequences that encode this CDR3 too. The rearrangement joins TRBV11-2 to TRBJ2-6; 8 bases are shared with TRBD2. J was trimmed by 4 bases and V by 3 bases; bases with no gene match: 5. This CDR3 contains 16 residues. The V gene's germline CDR1 is SGHAT and CDR2 FQNNGV. The CDR3 protein is CASSFAGGVGANVLTF. The DNA of the CDR3 is TGTGCCAGCAGCTTCGCCGGGGGGGTGGGGGCCAACGTCCTGACTTTC. Variable domain in full (rest from reference TRBV11-2 and TRBJ2-6): EAGVAQSPRYKIIEKRQSVAFWCNPISGHATLYWYQQILGQGPKLLIQFQNNGVVDDSQLPKDRFSAERLKGVDSTLKIQPAKLEDSAVYLCASSFAGGVGANVLTFGAGSRLTVL.

V gene TRBV27 combines with J gene TRBJ1-2; a weak D match, TRBD1 (5 bases). The germline gives CDR1 MNHEY, CDR2 SMNVEV (reference sequence). This CDR3 is built from 13 residues. The V end lost 3 bases, the J end lost 2 bases, and 7 bases lay between the germline ends. CDR3 coding DNA: TGTGCCAGCAGTTTGGAGGGGAACTATGGCTACACCTTC. As protein: CASSLEGNYGYTF.

The chain combines TRBV27 with TRBJ1-6; a possible D gene is TRBD1 (6 bases). The CDR3 loop spans 14 amino acids. Trimming left V 5 bases short and J 9 bases short, with 14 bases between. Germline lookup yields CDR1 MNHEY and CDR2 SMNVEV (reference sequence). This chain's CDR3 is CASSADRFASPLHF. DNA of the CDR3: TGTGCCAGCAGTGCTGACAGGTTTGCTTCACCCCTCCACTTT.

This clone was observed a single time. The rearrangement joins TRBV27 to TRBJ1-2; 8 bases are shared with TRBD1. Per the germline V gene, CDR1 is MNHEY and CDR2 is SMNVEV (reference sequence). With V trimmed by 6 bases and J by 5 bases, 5 bases remained unmatched. CDR3 length equals 13 residues. The CDR3 reads CASRTGEGYGYTF. The CDR3 DNA reads TGTGCCAGCAGGACAGGGGAAGGGTATGGCTACACCTTC.

The chain couples TRBV5-1 to TRBJ2-7, with D unclear. Trimming stripped 5 bases from V and 4 bases from J, with 7 bases between. Germline CDR1 is SGHRS and CDR2 is YFSETQ. This CDR3 is 11 amino acids long. In DNA, the CDR3 is TGCGCCAGCAGTATGGGGTACGAGCAGTACTTC. Protein: CASSMGYEQYF. The complete variable domain, with remaining parts taken from reference TRBV5-1 and TRBJ2-7, reads KAGVTQTPRYLIKTRGQQVTLSCSPISGHRSVSWYQQTPGQGLQFLFEYFSETQRNKGNFPGRFSGRQFSNSRSEMNVSTLELGDSALYLCASSMGYEQYFGPGTRLTVT.

This sequence joins TRBV3-1 (or the pseudogene TRBV3-2) and TRBJ2-5; TRBD1 matches at 10 bases. The CDR3 contains 16 residues. From germline, CDR1 is LGHDT and CDR2 YNNKEL (reference sequence). Trimming removed 4 bases from V and 5 bases from J; junction bases left unmatched: 10. CDR3 sequence (DNA): TGTGCCAGCAGCCCCCCAGTGACAGGGGGCCGGGAGACCCAGTACTTC. Translating it yields CASSPPVTGGRETQYF.

This clone was counted once. This rearrangement joins TRBV4-3 to TRBJ1-6; possibly TRBD1 for D (5 bases). The V end lost 0 bases, the J end lost 9 bases, and 18 bases lay between the germline ends. Looked up from germline, CDR1 is LGHNA and CDR2 is YSLEER. The CDR3 has 17 amino acids. This CDR3 is CASSQERGPWSGSPLHF. The CDR3 nucleotides are TGCGCCAGCAGCCAAGAGAGGGGCCCTTGGAGTGGTTCACCCCTCCACTTT.

This clone was seen a handful of times. The rearrangement uses TRBV27 and TRBJ1-5; 10 bases map to TRBD1. The J segment lost 5 bases and the V segment lost 3 bases, leaving 1 base of the junction unmatched. The CDR3 covers 14 residues. CDR1 MNHEY and CDR2 SMNVEV come from the germline V gene (reference sequence). Written as DNA, the CDR3 is TGTGCCAGCAGTTTGGGGACAGGGGATCAGCCCCAGCATTTT. Its translation is CASSLGTGDQPQHF.